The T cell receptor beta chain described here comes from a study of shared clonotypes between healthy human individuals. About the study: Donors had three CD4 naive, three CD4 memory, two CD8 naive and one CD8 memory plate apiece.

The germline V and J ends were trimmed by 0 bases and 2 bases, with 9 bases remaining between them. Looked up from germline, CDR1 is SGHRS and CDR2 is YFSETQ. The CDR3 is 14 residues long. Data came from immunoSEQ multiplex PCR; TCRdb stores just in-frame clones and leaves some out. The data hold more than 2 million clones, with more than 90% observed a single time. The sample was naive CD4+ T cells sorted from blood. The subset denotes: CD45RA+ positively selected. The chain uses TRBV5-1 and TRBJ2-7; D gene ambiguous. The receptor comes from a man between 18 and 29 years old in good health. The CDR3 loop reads CASSLVSSAYEQYF. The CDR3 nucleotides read TGCGCCAGCAGCTTGGTGTCGTCCGCCTACGAGCAGTACTTC.